Below are 17 T cell receptor beta chains sequenced from a single sample in a study of identical twins. MiXCR, run by TCRdb on the 5' RACE reads, gives a single entry per CDR3 protein. The data contain more than 1.5 million distinct CDR3 sequences, around 33% of them seen just once; the ten biggest clones take up about 0.27%. Sequences were obtained from cord blood. The receptor source for this set is a newborn girl in good health.

This clonotype has only a few counts. V usage is TRBV28 and J usage is TRBJ2-5; D gene uncertain. Gene TRBJ2-7 matches the end of the DNA better, so the J call may be wrong. The CDR3 has 15 amino acids. Germline-derived CDR1 and CDR2 are MDHEN and SYDVKM. The DNA for the CDR3 is TGTGCCAGCAGATTGGGCCCTCCCTTTTCCTACGAGCAGTACTTC. Protein: CASRLGPPFSYEQYF.

The chain recombines TRBV5-1 with TRBJ1-4, with D unclear. V was pared by 8 bases and J by 13 bases, with 21 bases between. The CDR3 totals 13 residues. Per germline, CDR1 SGHRS and CDR2 YFSETQ. As DNA, the CDR3 is TGCGCCAGTAAATCCCACCCTTCTGAAGGACTGTTTTTT. It specifies CASKSHPSEGLFF.

The table lists this clonotype with many counts. The chain links TRBV29-1 to TRBJ2-1; no firm D call. Looked up from germline, CDR1 is SQVTM and CDR2 is ANQGSEA. V gave up 7 bases and J gave up 5 bases, with 12 bases separating them. The CDR3 runs 12 residues. CDR3 sequence: CSGGGQNNEQFF. For the CDR3, the DNA is TGCAGCGGGGGTGGGCAGAACAATGAGCAGTTCTTC.

The chain links TRBV7-2 to TRBJ1-2, with 8 bases fitting TRBD1. CDR1 is SGHTA and CDR2 is FQGNSA in the germline V gene. Trimming took 5 bases from V and 4 from J; bases not matched to a gene: 9. There are 15 residues in the CDR3. CDR3 amino acids: CASSRRDRIPYGYTF. The CDR3 bases are TGTGCCAGCAGCCGCCGGGACAGGATACCCTATGGCTACACCTTC.

This CDR3 is CASRGGADSYNSPLHF. CDR3 nucleotides: TGTGCCAGCAGAGGGGGGGCGGACTCCTATAATTCACCCCTCCACTTT. The V call is TRBV12-3 or TRBV12-4, the J call TRBJ1-6; possibly TRBD1 for D (6 bases). V lost 6 bases to trimming and J lost 0 bases, with 12 bases between them. The length of the CDR3 is 16 residues.

This chain links TRBV20-1 with TRBJ2-1; a possible D gene is TRBD2 (6 bases). Trimming removed 8 bases at V and 5 bases at J, with 16 bases between. This CDR3 comprises 13 residues. The germline V gene has CDR1 DFQATT and CDR2 SNEGSKA (reference sequence). The CDR3 here is CSPSEGGHNEQFF. CDR3 coding DNA: TGCAGTCCCTCCGAGGGAGGCCACAATGAGCAGTTCTTC.

This clonotype was observed a few times. The V gene is TRBV15, the J gene TRBJ1-5, with D uncertain. CDR3 length: 14 residues. The germline V gene encodes CDR1 LNHNV and CDR2 YYDKDF (reference sequence). V lost 1 base, J lost 0 bases, and 4 bases lay in between. The CDR3 coding sequence is TGTGCCACCAGCAGAGGACATAGCAATCAGCCCCAGCATTTT. Its protein product is CATSRGHSNQPQHF.

This clonotype was found a few times. V is TRBV12-3 or TRBV12-4 and J is TRBJ2-5; a possible D gene is TRBD2 (6 bases). V lost 3 bases and J 11 bases, leaving 22 bases between the germline ends. This CDR3 has 15 residues. The CDR3 DNA follows: TGTGCCAGCAGTTTCGGGGGTTCCCCCTACAATGAGCAGTACTTC. It translates to CASSFGGSPYNEQYF.

This clonotype has only a few counts. V usage is TRBV27 and J usage is TRBJ1-4; no firm D call. V shed 6 bases and J shed 8 bases, with 13 bases lying between them. The germline gives CDR1 MNHEY, CDR2 SMNVEV (reference sequence). The CDR3 spans 13 residues. CDR3 sequence reads: CASRPTEKEKLFF. The CDR3 DNA reads as TGTGCCAGCAGACCCACAGAAAAGGAAAAACTGTTTTTT. Full variable domain (missing parts from reference TRBV27 and TRBJ1-4): EAQVTQNPRYLITVTGKKLTVTCSQNMNHEYMSWYRQDPGLGLRQIYYSMNVEVTDKGDVPEGYKVSRKEKRNFPLILESPSPNQTSLYFCASRPTEKEKLFFGSGTQLSVL.

A single count supports this clonotype. V gene TRBV6-5 combines with J gene TRBJ1-5, with 7 bases that match TRBD1. CDR3 length: 15 residues. The junction had 1 base not matched to a gene; V was cut back by 2 bases and J by 0 bases. The germline V gene has CDR1 MNHEY and CDR2 SVGAGI. In nucleotides, the CDR3 is TGTGCCAGCAGTTACGAGGGGGCTAGCAATCAGCCCCAGCATTTT. Protein sequence: CASSYEGASNQPQHF.

The sample holds a few counts of this clonotype. The chain joins TRBV10-2 to TRBJ2-3; 10 bases align to TRBD2. From germline, CDR1 is WSHSY and CDR2 SAAADI. This CDR3 has 16 residues. V lost 8 bases to trimming and J lost 2 bases; unmatched junction nucleotides: 10. CDR3 DNA sequence: TGCGCCAGCGAATCTAGCGGGGGCCTACTCACAGATACGCAGTATTTT. Translating gives CASESSGGLLTDTQYF.

The V gene is TRBV12-3 or TRBV12-4, the J gene TRBJ2-3, with TRBD1 matching 9 bases. CDR3 length equals 13 residues. V gave up 8 bases and J gave up 5 bases; unmatched junction bases: 5. CDR3 nucleotides: TGTGCCAGCCGGACAGGGGCGAAAGATACGCAGTATTTT. Its protein is CASRTGAKDTQYF.

The chain uses TRBV7-2 and TRBJ2-3; 9 nucleotides align to TRBD2. The V and J ends lost 0 bases and 8 bases, in that order; junction bases with no gene match: 12. The CDR3 spans 17 residues. Germline CDR1 reads SGHTA; CDR2 reads FQGNSA. Written as DNA, the CDR3 is TGTGCCAGCAGCTTAGCGGGACTAGCCCCGAGCCCAGGTACGCAGTATTTT. This sequence encodes CASSLAGLAPSPGTQYF.

The chain combines TRBV5-6 with TRBJ2-7; D is perhaps TRBD2 (6 bases). Germline V lookup: CDR1 SGHDT, CDR2 YYEEEE. The CDR3 has 15 amino acids. The germline V and J ends were trimmed by 1 base and 4 bases, with 15 bases remaining between them. The CDR3 is CASSLPGTVTYEQYF. CDR3 nucleotide sequence: TGTGCCAGCAGCTTGCCCGGGACTGTTACTTACGAGCAGTACTTC.

The chain recombines TRBV4-1 with TRBJ2-7; weak D call: TRBD1 (6 bases). The CDR3 covers 15 residues. Germline V lookup: CDR1 MGHRA, CDR2 YSYEKL. Trimming took off 4 bases at V and 3 bases at J, with 16 bases between the two ends. CDR3 DNA sequence: TGCGCCAGCAGCCCTCCGGACAGAGTTATCTACGAGCAGTACTTC. Amino acids: CASSPPDRVIYEQYF.

V usage is TRBV29-1 and J usage is TRBJ1-1, with a possible D match to TRBD1 (5 bases). Trimming removed 4 bases at V and 0 bases at J, with 12 bases between. This CDR3 comprises 14 residues. The germline gives CDR1 SQVTM, CDR2 ANQGSEA. This CDR3 is CSVGDAAVNTEAFF. The CDR3 DNA reads as TGCAGCGTTGGGGACGCAGCCGTGAACACTGAAGCTTTCTTT.

The sample holds a few counts of this clonotype. The CDR3 DNA reads TGTGCCAGCAGTTCCCCTTCCGGAGAGGTCCATGAGCAGTTCTTC. It yields the protein CASSSPSGEVHEQFF. J is TRBJ2-1 and V is TRBV28; D is unresolved. The CDR3 loop spans 15 amino acids. V lost 4 bases and J 8 bases, leaving 18 bases between the germline ends. The germline CDR1 and CDR2 sequences are MDHEN and SYDVKM.